This T cell receptor (beta chain) was profiled in a study of regulatory T cells in long-lasting Graves disease. General observations from the study: Persistent disease favored TRBV28, TRBJ1-2 and TRBJ2-5.

On this clonotype itself: Its specificity is not known.

Assembly of TCR beta libraries relied on iRepertoire HTBI primers together with Arm-PCR of CDR3 regions. TCRdb analysed the multiplex PCR reads with MiXCR anew, one entry per CDR3 protein. In the table there are 700,000 or so distinct CDR3 sequences, around 30% of which are singletons. V was shortened by 5 bases and J by 0 bases, with 13 bases between the two germline ends. This CDR3 spans 15 amino acids. The germline V gene has CDR1 SEHNR and CDR2 FQNEAQ (reference sequence). Stated time point: persistent/refractory GD, antithyroid drugs over 5 years with positive TRAb. The TCR library was made from RNA extracted from PBMCs.

The specimen was peripheral blood mononuclear cells (PBMCs), collected when the disease was refractory, from a patient treated with antithyroid drugs. This receptor was taken from a female donor with Graves disease. The genes are TRBV7-9 and TRBJ1-2; D remains unclear. CDR3 coding DNA: TGTGCCAGCAGCCCACCAGACCCGTCTAACTATGGCTACACCTTC. Its protein is CASSPPDPSNYGYTF.